This TCR beta chain stems from a study of beta chain features in type 1 diabetes (dated by TCRdb to 2016 to 2019). With respect to the entire study: Mean age, gender distribution, total cell number and subset yield did not differ between patients and healthy donors. A total of approximately 99,000,000 sorted cells were examined across all samples, and RNA yield correlated strongly with the number of cells per subset. Regulatory and stem cell-like memory subsets were obtained from only 8 patients and roughly 8 healthy donors, while naive and central memory subsets were obtained from all 28 donors. In the study, recently diagnosed type 1 diabetes patients and matched healthy donors were compared on the TCRB repertoires of their sorted circulating CD4+ T cell subsets. What the study reported, not specific to this receptor: Fewer insertions and more nucleotide deletions at VDJ recombination sites were observed in patients with type 1 diabetes, implying thymic rearrangement abnormalities. PCR might favor shorter templates, but patient and control samples were amplified and corrected together, so any skew would affect both groups equally. HLA sub-analyses involved small numbers of individuals, so any influence of HLA type on TCRB rearrangement remained unresolved. Because cDNA rather than genomic DNA was sequenced, highly expressing activated cells could have been over-represented, although no difference in activation and CD3 levels was found between groups. Naive, central memory and regulatory TCRB repertoires appeared more similar among patients than among healthy donors. Type 1 diabetes patients showed a moderate but significant shortening of TCRB CDR3 length in all four CD4+ subsets.

V is shortened by 3 bases, J by 6 bases, and the region joining them spans 7 bases. The CDR3 measures 11 amino acids from cysteine to phenylalanine. Only CDR3 DNA is held: 33 bases, read in frame from base 1. The germline V gene (reference sequence) supplies CDR1 DFQATT and CDR2 SNEGSKA. Each donor gave one peripheral blood draw, roughly 120 mL on average, collected into heparinised tubes. Using a panel that included CD45RO, CCR7, CD25, CD127, CD95 and CD27, naive, central memory, regulatory and stem cell-like memory CD4+ T cells were sorted on a BD FACSAria II. Purity was above 98% for every sorted population. Right away, PBMCs were isolated by Lymphoprep density gradient centrifugation and were stained directly, with no culture step. Samples were stained and sorted in pairs, with one healthy donor and one patient per experiment, so that batch effects were minimized. The entire amount of isolated RNA was reverse transcribed using the High Capacity cDNA Reverse Transcription Kit, so the sequenced TCRB transcripts were expressed ones. For stem cell-like memory T cell samples, survey-depth immunoSEQ sequencing was used, averaging about 940,000 total reads per sample. Sorted cells were lysed in RLT buffer and RNA was extracted with DNase-treated RNeasy Micro or Mini kits, depending on cell number. Each cell subset was processed on its own to prevent cross-contamination, while patient and healthy donor samples were processed together. TCRB sequences were amplified from cDNA with the immunoSEQ multiplex PCR, producing 87-bp fragments spanning the CDR3 region. Sequencing of the amplicons was performed on the Illumina HiSeq platform. Under the source paper's analysis protocol: PCR bias was corrected computationally using synthetic template baselines, and reads within Hamming distance 2 were collapsed, with unmergeable singletons discarded. By aligning reads against IMGT, V, D and J genes, CDR3 length, and insertions or deletions at six rearrangement sites were assigned. Within each subset, clonotype counts were normalized to sorted cell number, after which true diversity and Gini coefficients were computed with the tcR R package. The overlap coefficient, calculated on TCRB nucleotide sequences, was used to measure repertoire sharing. Sourced from immuneACCESS, this table was stored by TCRdb with only in-frame sequences that have V and J called. A share of the clones is absent; for the studies checked, an unresolved V gene accounts for under half, and the remainder has no known explanation. That table furnishes V, J and clone size, whereas the DNA furnished D and trimming. The sample table records around 99,000 clones; less than 40% of these occur just once. Together, the top ten hold approximately 0.065% of the sample.

A word on this clone: No antigen is known for it. Within one base of it there is no much larger clone, and no base qualities were kept.

The TCR comes from a young woman in good health. This chain is built from TRBV20-1 and TRBJ2-3; the D gene cannot be named for sure. What was sequenced was stem cell memory CD4+ T cells from blood. The cell subset or site label for this specimen denotes: stem cell-like memory CD4+ T cells. The CDR3 amino acid sequence is: CSASSRDTQYF. The DNA sequence is as follows: TGCAGTGCTAGCTCGAGGGATACGCAGTATTTT.